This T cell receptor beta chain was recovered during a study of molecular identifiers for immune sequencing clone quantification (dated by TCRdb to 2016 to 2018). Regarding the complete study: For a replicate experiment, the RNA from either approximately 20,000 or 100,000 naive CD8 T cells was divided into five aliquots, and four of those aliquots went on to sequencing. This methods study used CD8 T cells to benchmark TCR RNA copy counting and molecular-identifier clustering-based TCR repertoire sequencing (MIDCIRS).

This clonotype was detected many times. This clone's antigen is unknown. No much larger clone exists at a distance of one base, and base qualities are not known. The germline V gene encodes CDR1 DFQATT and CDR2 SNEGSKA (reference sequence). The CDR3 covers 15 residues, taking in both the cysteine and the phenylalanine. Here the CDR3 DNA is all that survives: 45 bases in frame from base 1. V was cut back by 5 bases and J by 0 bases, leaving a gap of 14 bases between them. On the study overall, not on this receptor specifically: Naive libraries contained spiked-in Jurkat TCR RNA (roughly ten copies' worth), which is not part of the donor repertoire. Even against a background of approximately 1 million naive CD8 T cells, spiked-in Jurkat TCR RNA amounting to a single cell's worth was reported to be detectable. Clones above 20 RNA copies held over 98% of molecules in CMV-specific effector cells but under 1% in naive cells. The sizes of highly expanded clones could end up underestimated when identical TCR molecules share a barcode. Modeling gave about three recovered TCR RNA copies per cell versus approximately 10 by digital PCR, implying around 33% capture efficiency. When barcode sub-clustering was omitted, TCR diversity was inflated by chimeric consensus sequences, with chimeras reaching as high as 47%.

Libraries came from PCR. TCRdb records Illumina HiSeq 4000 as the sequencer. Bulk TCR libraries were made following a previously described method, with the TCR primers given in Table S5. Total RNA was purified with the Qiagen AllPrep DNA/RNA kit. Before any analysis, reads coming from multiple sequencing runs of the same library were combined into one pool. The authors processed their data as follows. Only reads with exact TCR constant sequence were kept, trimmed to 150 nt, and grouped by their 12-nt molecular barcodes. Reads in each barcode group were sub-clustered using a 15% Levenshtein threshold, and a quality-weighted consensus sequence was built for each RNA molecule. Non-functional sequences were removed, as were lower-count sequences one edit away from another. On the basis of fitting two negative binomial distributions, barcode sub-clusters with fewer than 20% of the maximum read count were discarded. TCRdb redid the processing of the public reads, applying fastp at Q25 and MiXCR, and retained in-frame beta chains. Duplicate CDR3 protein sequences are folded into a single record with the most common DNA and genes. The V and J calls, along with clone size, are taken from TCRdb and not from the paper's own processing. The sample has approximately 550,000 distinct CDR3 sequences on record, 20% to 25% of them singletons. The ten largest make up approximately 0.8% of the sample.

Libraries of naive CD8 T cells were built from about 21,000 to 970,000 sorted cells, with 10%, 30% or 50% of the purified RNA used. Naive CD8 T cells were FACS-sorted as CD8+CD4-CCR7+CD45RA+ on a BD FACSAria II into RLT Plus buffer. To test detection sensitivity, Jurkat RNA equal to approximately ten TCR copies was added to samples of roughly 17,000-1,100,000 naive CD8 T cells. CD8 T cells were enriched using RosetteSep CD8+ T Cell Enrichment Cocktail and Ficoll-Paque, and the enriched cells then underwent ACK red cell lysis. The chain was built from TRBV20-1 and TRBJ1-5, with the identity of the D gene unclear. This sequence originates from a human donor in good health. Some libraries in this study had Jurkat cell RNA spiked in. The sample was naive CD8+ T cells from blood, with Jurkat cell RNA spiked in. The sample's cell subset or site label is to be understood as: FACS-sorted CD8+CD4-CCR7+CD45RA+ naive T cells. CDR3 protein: CSALSPGHSNQPQHF. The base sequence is TGCAGTGCTCTCTCCCCAGGTCATAGCAATCAGCCCCAGCATTTT.